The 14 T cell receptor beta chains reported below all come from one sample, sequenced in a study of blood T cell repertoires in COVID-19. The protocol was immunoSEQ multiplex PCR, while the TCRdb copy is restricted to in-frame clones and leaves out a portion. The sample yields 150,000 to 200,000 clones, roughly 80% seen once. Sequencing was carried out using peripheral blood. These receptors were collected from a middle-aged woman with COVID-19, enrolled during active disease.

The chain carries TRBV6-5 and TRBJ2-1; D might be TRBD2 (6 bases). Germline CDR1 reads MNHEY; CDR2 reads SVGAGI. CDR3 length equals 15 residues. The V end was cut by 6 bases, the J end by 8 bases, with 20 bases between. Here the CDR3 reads CASSHSSGVGDEQFF. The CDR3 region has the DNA TGTGCCAGCAGCCATAGTAGCGGTGTCGGAGATGAGCAGTTCTTC.

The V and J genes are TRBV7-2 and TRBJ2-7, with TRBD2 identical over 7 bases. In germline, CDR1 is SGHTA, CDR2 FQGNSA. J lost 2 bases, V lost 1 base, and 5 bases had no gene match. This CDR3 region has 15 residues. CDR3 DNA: TGTGCCAGCAGCTTAGGTGGGGGGGGAACCTACGAGCAGTACTTC. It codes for CASSLGGGGTYEQYF. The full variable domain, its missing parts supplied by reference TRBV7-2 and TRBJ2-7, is GAGVSQSPSNKVTEKGKDVELRCDPISGHTALYWYRQSLGQGLEFLIYFQGNSAPDKSGLPSDRFSAERTGGSVSTLTIQRTQQEDSAVYLCASSLGGGGTYEQYFGPGTRLTVT.

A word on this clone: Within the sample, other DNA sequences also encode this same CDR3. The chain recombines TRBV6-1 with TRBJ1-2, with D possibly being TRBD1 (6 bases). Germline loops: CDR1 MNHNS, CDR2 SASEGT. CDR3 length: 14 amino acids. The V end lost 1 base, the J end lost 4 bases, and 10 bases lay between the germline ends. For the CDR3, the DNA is TGTGCCAGCAGTGAAGGGGGGCGCGGCTATGGCTACACCTTC. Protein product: CASSEGGRGYGYTF.

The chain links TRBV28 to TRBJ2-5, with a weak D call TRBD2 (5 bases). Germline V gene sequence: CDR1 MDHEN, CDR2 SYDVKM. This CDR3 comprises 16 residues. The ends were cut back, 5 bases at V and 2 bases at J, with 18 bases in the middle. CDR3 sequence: CASSHSRLPRQETQYF. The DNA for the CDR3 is TGTGCCAGCAGTCATAGTCGACTACCCCGGCAAGAGACCCAGTACTTC.

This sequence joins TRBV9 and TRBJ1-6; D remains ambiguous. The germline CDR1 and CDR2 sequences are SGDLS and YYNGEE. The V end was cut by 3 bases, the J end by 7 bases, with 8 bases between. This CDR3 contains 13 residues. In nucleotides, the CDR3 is TGTGCCAGCAGCGGACACCTAAATTCACCCCTCCACTTT. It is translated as CASSGHLNSPLHF.

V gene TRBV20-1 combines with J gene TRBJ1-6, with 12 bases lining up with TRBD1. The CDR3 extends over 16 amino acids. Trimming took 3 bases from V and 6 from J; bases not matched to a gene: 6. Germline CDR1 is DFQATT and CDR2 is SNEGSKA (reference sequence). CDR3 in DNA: TGCAGTGCTAGTCTGGGACAGGGGGCGTCTAATTCACCCCTCCACTTT. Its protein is CSASLGQGASNSPLHF.

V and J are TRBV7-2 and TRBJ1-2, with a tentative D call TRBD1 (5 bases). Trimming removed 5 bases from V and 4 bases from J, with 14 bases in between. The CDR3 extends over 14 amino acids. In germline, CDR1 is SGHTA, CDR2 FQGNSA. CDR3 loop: CASSRPAGPYGYTF. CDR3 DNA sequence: TGTGCCAGCAGCCGGCCCGCAGGGCCCTATGGCTACACCTTC.

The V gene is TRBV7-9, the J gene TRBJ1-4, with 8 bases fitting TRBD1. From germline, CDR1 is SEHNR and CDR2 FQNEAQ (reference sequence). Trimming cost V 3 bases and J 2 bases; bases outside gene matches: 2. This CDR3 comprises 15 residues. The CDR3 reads CASSLRTGTNEKLFF. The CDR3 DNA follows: TGTGCCAGCAGCTTGCGGACAGGGACTAATGAAAAACTGTTTTTT.

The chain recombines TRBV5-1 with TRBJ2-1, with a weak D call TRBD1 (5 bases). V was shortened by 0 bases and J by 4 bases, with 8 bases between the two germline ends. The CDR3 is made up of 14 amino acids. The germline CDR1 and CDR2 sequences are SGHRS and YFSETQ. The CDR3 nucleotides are TGCGCCAGCAGCTTGGAAGGGGATTACAATGAGCAGTTCTTC. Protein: CASSLEGDYNEQFF.

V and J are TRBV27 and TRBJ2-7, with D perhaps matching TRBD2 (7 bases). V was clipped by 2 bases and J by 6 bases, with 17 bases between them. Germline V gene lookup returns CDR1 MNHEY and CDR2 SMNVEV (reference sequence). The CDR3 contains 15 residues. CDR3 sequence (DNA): TGTGCCAGCAGTTTACGCCAGGCGGGGGCGGGCGAGCAGTACTTC. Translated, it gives CASSLRQAGAGEQYF.

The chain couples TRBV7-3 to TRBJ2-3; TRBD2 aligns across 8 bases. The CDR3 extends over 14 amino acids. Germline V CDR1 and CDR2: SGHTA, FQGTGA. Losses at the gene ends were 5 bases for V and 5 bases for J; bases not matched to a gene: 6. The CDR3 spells CASSPGRAQDTQYF. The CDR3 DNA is TGTGCCAGCAGCCCCGGGAGGGCCCAAGATACGCAGTATTTT. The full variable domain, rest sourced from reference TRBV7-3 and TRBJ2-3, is GAGVSQTPSNKVTEKGKYVELRCDPISGHTALYWYRQSLGQGPEFLIYFQGTGAADDSGLPNDRFFAVRPEGSVSTLKIQRTERGDSAVYLCASSPGRAQDTQYFGPGTRLTVL.

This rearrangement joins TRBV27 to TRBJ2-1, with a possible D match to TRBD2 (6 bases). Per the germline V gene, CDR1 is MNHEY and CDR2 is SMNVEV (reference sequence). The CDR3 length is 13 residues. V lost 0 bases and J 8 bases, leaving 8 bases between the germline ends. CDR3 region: CASSLSGRHEQFF. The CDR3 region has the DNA TGTGCCAGCAGTTTATCGGGGAGGCATGAGCAGTTCTTC.

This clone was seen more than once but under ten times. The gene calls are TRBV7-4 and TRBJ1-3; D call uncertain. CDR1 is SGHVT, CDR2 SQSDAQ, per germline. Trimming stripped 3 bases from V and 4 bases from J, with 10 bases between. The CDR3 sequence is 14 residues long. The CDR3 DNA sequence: TGTGCCAGCAGCTTGTTCCCCAGGGGAAACACCATATATTTT. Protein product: CASSLFPRGNTIYF.

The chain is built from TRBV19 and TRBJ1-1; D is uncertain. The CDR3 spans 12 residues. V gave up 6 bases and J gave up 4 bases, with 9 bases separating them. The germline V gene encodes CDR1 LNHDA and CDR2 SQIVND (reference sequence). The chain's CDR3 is CASRWEGTEAFF. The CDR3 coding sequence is TGTGCCAGTAGATGGGAGGGCACTGAAGCTTTCTTT.